These T cell receptor beta chains were read from a single sample in a study of blood T cell repertoires in COVID-19. The table came from immunoSEQ multiplex PCR; TCRdb's copy has only in-frame clones and leaves some out. The sample records roughly 50,000 clones, roughly nine tenths being singletons. Sequencing was done on a sample of peripheral blood. Receptors were obtained from a human donor with active COVID-19. The donor label of this sample is uncertain. The CDR3 runs from the conserved cysteine through the conserved F or W. D genes are given only for firm matches. Part of the rows lack a size; the others show once, few, many or a class for expanded clones.

11,NA,TRBV12-3/TRBV12-4,NA,TRBJ1-1,CASKIGAVEFF,TGTGCCAGCAAGATTGGGGCGGTGGAATTCTTT
15,NA,TRBV5-6,NA,TRBJ2-2,CASSRLAKNTGELFF,TGTGCCAGCAGCCGTCTAGCGAAGAACACCGGGGAGCTGTTTTTT
18,NA,TRBV4-1,NA,TRBJ1-2,CASSQVYRVGGEDYGYTF,TGCGCCAGCAGCCAAGTTTACCGGGTTGGGGGGGAAGACTATGGCTACACCTTC
12,NA,TRBV7-3,NA,TRBJ1-4,CARPPGSEKLFF,TGTGCCAGACCCCCGGGATCTGAAAAACTGTTTTTT
16,NA,TRBV6-6,TRBD1,TRBJ1-2,CASSYTTPDRGYGYTF,TGTGCCAGCAGTTATACGACCCCCGACAGGGGCTATGGCTACACCTTC
15,NA,TRBV7-3,TRBD2,TRBJ2-2,CASSSRTRGTGELFF,TGTGCCAGCAGCTCGCGGACTAGGGGCACCGGGGAGCTGTTTTTT
17,once,TRBV9,TRBD2,TRBJ2-5,CASSVGSSGGAAETQYF,TGTGCCAGCAGCGTAGGGAGTAGCGGGGGGGCCGCGGAGACCCAGTACTTC
13,few,TRBV18,NA,TRBJ1-4,CASSPGLGETLFF,TGTGCCAGCTCACCGGGACTGGGTGAAACACTGTTTTTT
16,NA,TRBV4-3,TRBD1,TRBJ2-1,CASSQEVGQGYNEQFF,TGCGCCAGCAGCCAAGAAGTCGGACAGGGTTACAATGAGCAGTTCTTC
13,NA,TRBV12-5,NA,TRBJ2-1,CASGLVGGNEQFF,TGTGCTAGTGGTTTGGTTGGGGGGAATGAGCAGTTCTTC
15,NA,TRBV4-3,NA,TRBJ1-5,CASSHNQDLGQPQHF,TGCGCCAGCAGCCACAATCAGGACTTGGGACAGCCCCAGCATTTT
18,NA,TRBV4-1,NA,TRBJ1-2,CASSQSQADGRGTYGYTF,TGCGCCAGCAGCCAATCCCAAGCTGACGGAAGGGGTACTTATGGCTACACCTTC
14,NA,TRBV7-2,TRBD2,TRBJ2-1,CASSLGLAGNEQFF,TGTGCCAGCAGCTTAGGCCTAGCGGGGAATGAGCAGTTCTTC
13,NA,TRBV19,TRBD1,TRBJ1-5,CASSPRDRAGSHF,TGTGCCAGTAGTCCTCGGGACAGGGCCGGCAGTCATTTT
19,once,TRBV7-9,TRBD2,TRBJ2-2,CASSLEFERGVPNTGELFF,TGTGCCAGCAGCTTAGAGTTCGAGCGGGGGGTCCCCAACACCGGGGAGCTGTTTTTT
14,NA,TRBV5-4,TRBD2,TRBJ2-5,CASSLRGGEETQYF,TGTGCCAGCAGCTTGCGCGGGGGGGAAGAGACCCAGTACTTC
15,NA,TRBV18,NA,TRBJ2-1,CASSVGGRSYNEQFF,TGTGCCAGCTCAGTGGGGGGACGCTCCTACAATGAGCAGTTCTTC
15,once,TRBV6-1,TRBD1,TRBJ1-6,CASSEGQEDNSPLHF,TGTGCCAGCAGTGAGGGACAGGAAGATAATTCACCCCTCCACTTT
11,NA,TRBV20-1,NA,TRBJ2-3,CSASKEDTQYF,TGCAGTGCTAGTAAAGAGGATACGCAGTATTTT
18,NA,TRBV6-2/TRBV6-3,TRBD2,TRBJ2-7,CASSYPSRSGINKYEQYF,TGTGCCAGCAGTTATCCATCCCGTAGCGGGATAAATAAATACGAGCAGTACTTC
13,NA,TRBV4-1,NA,TRBJ1-2,CASSQEGVSGYTF,TGCGCCAGCAGCCAAGAAGGGGTTAGTGGCTACACCTTC
15,NA,TRBV27,TRBD1,TRBJ1-1,CASSLLQGVWTEAFF,TGTGCCAGCAGTCTGCTCCAGGGGGTTTGGACTGAAGCTTTCTTT
14,NA,TRBV5-1,NA,TRBJ2-7,CASRRPETSYEQYF,TGCGCCAGCAGGCGCCCTGAAACCTCCTACGAGCAGTACTTC
13,NA,TRBV6-2/TRBV6-3,NA,TRBJ2-7,CASSHRASYEQYF,TGTGCCAGCAGCCACAGGGCTTCCTACGAGCAGTACTTC
16,NA,TRBV19,NA,TRBJ1-6,CASSIVFSSYNSPLHF,TGTGCCAGTAGTATTGTTTTCAGCTCCTATAATTCACCCCTCCACTTT
15,NA,TRBV7-9,NA,TRBJ1-1,CASSLGGTRNTEAFF,TGTGCCAGCAGCTTAGGCGGTACCAGGAACACTGAAGCTTTCTTT
15,few,TRBV19,TRBD1,TRBJ1-2,CASSRGQASNYGYTF,TGTGCCAGTAGTAGGGGACAGGCTTCTAACTATGGCTACACCTTC
15,NA,TRBV2,NA,TRBJ1-5,CASTFRGGGNQPQHF,TGTGCCAGCACCTTCCGAGGGGGGGGCAATCAGCCCCAGCATTTT
14,NA,TRBV19,TRBD1,TRBJ1-1,CASSPQGVNTEAFF,TGTGCCAGTAGTCCCCAGGGGGTGAACACTGAAGCTTTCTTT
15,NA,TRBV4-3,TRBD2,TRBJ2-1,CASSSLAGGDNEQFF,TGCGCCAGCAGCTCGCTAGCGGGGGGAGACAATGAGCAGTTCTTC
15,NA,TRBV9,TRBD2,TRBJ2-1,CASSVRASGGAEQFF,TGTGCCAGCAGCGTAAGGGCTAGCGGGGGCGCTGAGCAGTTCTTC
17,NA,TRBV7-6,TRBD1,TRBJ2-7,CASSQGGTGGFSYEQYF,TGTGCCAGCAGCCAGGGGGGGACAGGGGGCTTTTCCTACGAGCAGTACTTC
12,NA,TRBV29-1,NA,TRBJ1-2,CSAGGSGDGYTF,TGCAGCGCTGGTGGGTCAGGGGATGGCTACACCTTC
17,NA,TRBV2,TRBD2,TRBJ2-5,CASSEARVAGSQETQYF,TGTGCCAGCAGTGAAGCGCGCGTAGCGGGGTCCCAAGAGACCCAGTACTTC
13,NA,TRBV6-5,TRBD2,TRBJ2-3,CASRGTSDNTQYF,TGTGCCAGCAGGGGGACTAGCGACAATACGCAGTATTTT
16,NA,TRBV9,NA,TRBJ2-1,CASSVSGGGLYNEQFF,TGTGCCAGCAGCGTATCGGGCGGGGGCCTCTACAATGAGCAGTTCTTC
15,NA,TRBV10-3,TRBD1,TRBJ1-1,CAISDSGTGGTEAFF,TGTGCCATCAGTGATTCAGGGACAGGGGGCACTGAAGCTTTCTTT
14,few,TRBV19,TRBD1,TRBJ1-2,CASSIDGTGGGYTF,TGTGCCAGTAGTATAGACGGGACAGGGGGCGGCTACACCTTC
15,NA,TRBV5-5,NA,TRBJ1-1,CASSPATGKNTEAFF,TGTGCCAGCAGCCCAGCGACAGGAAAGAACACTGAAGCTTTCTTT
12,NA,TRBV29-1,NA,TRBJ2-1,CSVESSYNEQFF,TGCAGCGTTGAGAGCTCCTACAATGAGCAGTTCTTC
15,NA,TRBV11-3,NA,TRBJ2-1,CASSLGGTPNNEQFF,TGTGCCAGCAGCTTAGGAGGGACACCAAACAATGAGCAGTTCTTC